These 14 T cell receptor beta chains came from one sample sequenced in a study of cytomegalovirus exposure and HLA in healthy donors. 60 Vbeta and 13 Jbeta primers were used in PCR. TCRdb keeps only in-frame clones here, not all; method: immunoSEQ multiplex PCR. The repertoire has about 100,000 clones, around 77% of them found once; the top ten carry roughly 9.6%. Material for sequencing was PBMCs. The source of these receptors is a male donor in good health and CMV-seropositive.

Note on this clone: The same CDR3 also results from other DNA sequences found in this sample. This chain uses TRBV6-5 with TRBJ2-5; D is possibly TRBD1 (7 bases). Between the trimmed V and J ends, which lost 2 bases and 4 bases, there was a span of 8 bases. This CDR3 comprises 13 residues. CDR1 and CDR2 (germline): MNHEY, SVGAGI. Here the CDR3 reads CASSYQGGETQYF. The CDR3 DNA reads TGTGCCAGCAGTTACCAGGGGGGAGAGACCCAGTACTTC.

V is TRBV6-6 and J is TRBJ2-7; 14 bases agree with TRBD2. There are 14 residues in the CDR3. From germline, CDR1 is MNHNY and CDR2 SVGAGI (reference sequence). V shed 7 bases, J shed 7 bases, and the junction held 6 bases outside the gene matches. CDR3 bases: TGTGCCAGCACCGGGACTAGCGGGAGTGGAGAGCAGTACTTC. It translates to CASTGTSGSGEQYF.

Comments on this clone: The junction departs from the called germline gene at one end, perhaps through a read error. The rearrangement links TRBV4-1 to TRBJ2-7; D possibly corresponds to TRBD1 (6 bases). Germline V gene sequence: CDR1 MGHRA, CDR2 YSYEKL. The CDR3 spans 13 residues. This chain's CDR3 is CASSQEAKQGINF. The CDR3 DNA sequence: TGCGCCAGCAGCCAAGAGGCTAAACAGGGAATAAACTTC.

Concerning this clone: The junction differs from germline at one of its ends, possibly a read error. This sequence joins TRBV7-9 and TRBJ1-5; D gene uncertain. The CDR3 extends over 13 amino acids. The germline CDR1 and CDR2 sequences are SEHNR and FQNEAQ (reference sequence). This CDR3 is CSSSLYGNQPQHF. Here the CDR3 DNA reads TGTTCCAGCAGCTTATATGGCAATCAGCCCCAGCATTTT.

J is TRBJ2-5 and V is TRBV7-6, with a possible D match to TRBD1 (6 bases). In germline, CDR1 is SGHVS, CDR2 FNYEAQ. The CDR3 contains 14 residues. Trimming took off 5 bases at V and 7 bases at J, with 17 bases between the two ends. The CDR3 is CASSPYGDIGTQYF. As DNA, the CDR3 is TGTGCCAGCAGCCCCTACGGGGACATTGGGACCCAGTACTTC.

This clone occurred a few times. The chain joins TRBV9 to TRBJ2-6, with no clear D. The CDR3 sequence is 14 residues long. From germline, CDR1 is SGDLS and CDR2 YYNGEE. The V end was cut by 3 bases, the J end by 2 bases, with 6 bases between. The CDR3 loop is CASSGWPGANVLTF. As DNA, the CDR3 is TGTGCCAGCAGCGGCTGGCCTGGGGCCAACGTCCTGACTTTC.

The rearrangement links TRBV5-8 to TRBJ2-2, with D perhaps matching TRBD2 (6 bases). This CDR3 is 13 amino acids long. The V and J ends lost 4 bases and 6 bases respectively, with 10 bases between them. Germline CDR1 and CDR2: SGHTS and YDEGEE. DNA for the CDR3: TGTGCCAGCAGCATAGGGGAGGCCGGGGAGCTGTTTTTT. Translating it yields CASSIGEAGELFF.

The V gene is TRBV27, the J gene TRBJ1-2, with D possibly being TRBD1 (6 bases). Germline CDR1 is MNHEY and CDR2 is SMNVEV (reference sequence). The CDR3 totals 11 residues. Trimming pared 8 bases from V and 8 bases from J, leaving 12 bases between. CDR3 coding DNA: TGTGCCAGCGGCGGGGGCTGGGGCTACACCTTC. This gives the protein CASGGGWGYTF.

CDR3 bases: TGCAGCGCCCTAACAGGGGCCCGCAGTACAGATACGCAGTATTTT. Its protein product is CSALTGARSTDTQYF. The rearrangement uses TRBV29-1 and TRBJ2-3, with 7 nucleotides matching TRBD1. The length of the CDR3 is 15 residues. Germline V gives CDR1 SQVTM, CDR2 ANQGSEA. V dropped 7 bases and J dropped 3; count of bases not matched to a gene: 13.

The chain carries TRBV11-1 and TRBJ2-7; 7 nucleotides match TRBD1. The germline V gene has CDR1 SGHAT and CDR2 FQDESV (reference sequence). The CDR3 loop spans 13 amino acids. V lost 4 bases and J lost 2; bases outside the gene matches: 2. This CDR3 reads CASSSDRPYEQYF. Here the CDR3 DNA reads TGTGCCAGCAGCTCGGACAGGCCCTACGAGCAGTACTTC.

Regarding this clone: Germline is not matched at one junction end, which may reflect a read error. The same CDR3 is also encoded by other DNA sequences in this sample. The chain uses TRBV6-6 and TRBJ1-2; 7 nucleotides agree with TRBD1. Germline CDR1 MNHNY, CDR2 SVGAGI (reference sequence). The CDR3 has 15 amino acids. The CDR3 loop is CASSSHTGDGSGYTF. The DNA for the CDR3 is TGTGCTAGCAGTTCTCACACAGGGGACGGGAGTGGCTACACCTTC.

V gene TRBV28 combines with J gene TRBJ2-7; D is perhaps TRBD2 (5 bases). The CDR3 is 14 residues long. Trimming pared 2 bases from V and 2 bases from J, leaving 10 bases between. Germline CDR1 MDHEN, CDR2 SYDVKM. CDR3 in DNA: TGTGCCAGCAGTTTACCCGGGATCACCTACGAGCAGTACTTC. This codes for CASSLPGITYEQYF.

The table lists this clone with a few counts. The rearrangement uses TRBV5-1 and TRBJ1-5; D gene unclear. V lost 3 bases and J lost 1, with 8 bases in between. The CDR3 contains 14 residues. Germline V gene lookup returns CDR1 SGHRS and CDR2 YFSETQ. The CDR3 nucleotides read TGCGCCAGCAGCTCCGGACTGAGCAATCAGCCCCAGCATTTT. It translates to CASSSGLSNQPQHF.

The rearrangement uses TRBV15 and TRBJ2-4, with TRBD2 identical over 8 bases. The CDR3 is made up of 14 amino acids. Per the germline V gene, CDR1 is LNHNV and CDR2 is YYDKDF (reference sequence). The J segment lost 13 bases and the V segment lost 0 bases, leaving 8 bases of the junction unmatched. CDR3 amino acids: CATSRDYLLAAQYF. The CDR3 region has the DNA TGTGCCACCAGCAGAGACTACTTACTAGCGGCCCAGTACTTC.